This TCR beta chain was captured by sequencing in a study of cytomegalovirus exposure and HLA in healthy donors (dated by TCRdb to 2017 to 2019). At the level of the whole study: In an earlier analysis of some 550 of the donors, 250 to 350 Gb of sequence data and 117 million unique TCR beta sequences from some 170 million T cells were reported. HLA typing covered class I and class II loci at four-digit resolution. Rather than using new phenotypic data, the later analysis identified candidate immune exposures from TCR beta sequences and from how often those sequences occurred across donors. The study was designed to test whether signatures of past pathogen exposure could be identified by cataloging public T cell receptors. Donor age, sex, ethnicity and CMV serostatus were compiled together with the repertoire data. A separate validation cohort of roughly 130 different subjects was used in addition to the roughly 670-subject first cohort. On average, roughly 250,000 unique TCR beta nucleotide sequences were sequenced per donor among 398 genotyped donors of the cohort, with roughly 20% of those sequences being non-productive. The T cell repertoires of under 700 subjects were profiled by immunosequencing and related to cytomegalovirus serostatus. Among the approximately 430 genotyped donors, approximately 81% belonged to the genetic ancestry cluster associated with self-reported Caucasian donors. All discovery cohort repertoires had been generated using a single sequencing platform. About five DR-DQ haplotypes were treated as single units for association and clustering because of strong linkage in the cohort. Typing coverage varied by locus: roughly 620-640 donors for A, B, C, DRB1 and DQB1; 500 to 550 for DQA1; 600 to 610 for DPA1; 450 to 480 for DPB1. A later analysis re-examined previously published TCR beta repertoires from just over 650 donors and added high-resolution HLA genotyping to investigate patterns of TCR occurrence. An early release that covered several hundred HLA-typed donors contained about 290 gigabases of sequencing data and 65 million to 100 million unique TCR sequences. An earlier analysis of nearly 600 of the donors applied high-throughput TCR beta sequencing to assess whether each TCR beta V gene segment acted as functional or pseudogenic. A later genetic analysis took genome-wide SNP genotypes for about three fifths of the 666 donors and used that subset as a discovery cohort. The study combined high-throughput TCR immunosequencing, statistical association of individual TCRs with disease status, and machine learning to predict cytomegalovirus infection status.

The cohort consisted of some 730 healthy bone marrow donors. At the time of sampling, all cohort members were nominally healthy, though unrecorded immune exposures were likely present. The donor tested CMV seropositive, placing the donor among the 290 or so seropositive members of the cohort. A peripheral blood sample was collected from each donor, and TCR beta sequencing was performed on peripheral blood mononuclear cells. The Qiagen DNeasy Blood Extraction Kit was used to extract genomic DNA from the blood cell samples. Library preparation employed the immunoSEQ multiplex PCR assay. The multiplex PCR relied on a mix of 60 forward primers for TCR Vbeta segments and 13 reverse primers for TCR Jbeta segments. The CDR3 region of rearranged TCR beta genes was amplified from genomic DNA with a multiplex PCR assay. Amplified TCR beta libraries were sequenced as 87-base-pair reads on the Illumina HiSeq System. The published analysis was carried out like this. In a later analysis, about 80 million unique TCR beta chains were counted across the 650 to 700 repertoires, and roughly 9.9 million of these chains were shared by at least two donors. A nearest-neighbor algorithm error-corrected the raw reads and collapsed the reads into unique sequences, merging closely related sequences to remove PCR and sequencing errors. Alignment of CDR3 sequences to IMGT reference sequences was used to assign V, D and J gene segments. For a sequence to be retained, a match of at least six nucleotides to both a V gene segment and a J gene segment was required. A rearrangement counted as productive if the CDR3 had no stop codons and remained in frame with V and J, and every other rearrangement counted as non-productive. Following IMGT convention, CDR3 was defined as the stretch from the second conserved V-encoded cysteine up to the conserved J-encoded phenylalanine. In an earlier analysis of some 550 of the donors, sequences lacking an unambiguous match to a single V gene segment were excluded. An earlier analysis of 587 of the donors called V segments functional above 56.7% productive rearrangements and segregating when the between-donor standard deviation exceeded 5%. A statistical classification framework was built for diagnosing cytomegalovirus status from the catalog of TCR beta chain sequences. A later analysis assigned V and J genes by comparing TCR nucleotide sequences with IMGT/GENE-DB human TR gene sequences. Using the TCRdist pipeline, a later analysis assigned CDR3 sequences along with most-parsimonious VDJ recombination scenarios. A later analysis defined each TCR beta chain by its CDR3 amino acid sequence plus V-gene family, and excluded reads lacking a unique V-gene family. To address suspected cross-contamination and a sequencing artifact, a later analysis removed around 600 highly shared, low-generation-probability nucleotide sequences. For each public chain, a later analysis derived a clonal expansion index from normalized ranks of inferred template counts within each repertoire. In a later analysis, generation probabilities were computed with a VDJ recombination model fitted to out-of-frame rearrangements, and the resulting probabilities were checked against IGoR. In a later analysis, hypergeometric tests were used to score TCR-TCR, TCR-HLA and TCR-CMV co-occurrence, with a repertoire-size bias correction applied to TCR pairs. To estimate false discovery rates, a later analysis permuted the HLA or CMV assignments 20 times. In a later analysis, co-occurring TCRs were grouped using DBSCAN, with TCRdist sequence similarity added in when clustering inside HLA-allele-positive subsets. Repertoires with fewer than 30,000 or more than 120,000 public chains, plus five repertoires with anomalous nucleotide sharing, were excluded from co-occurrence clustering. TCRdb's version of the immuneACCESS table is confined to in-frame rearrangements and falls short of the full clone set. An unresolved V gene accounts for under half of the shortfall where checked; the remainder is of unknown origin. That table gives V, J and clone size, and the DNA gave D and trimming. The sample table holds 110,000 or so clones, of which 77% were seen once. The ten most abundant clones make up 6.5% to 9.5% of the sample.

Of note for this clone: Which antigen it targets is not known. No per-base quality is available; no much larger clone lies one base away.

The CDR3 measures 14 amino acids from cysteine to phenylalanine. This entry keeps only the CDR3 DNA: 42 bases, framed from base 1. V and J lose 5 bases and 0 bases, and a span of 10 bases separates them. From a lookup of the germline V gene, CDR1 and CDR2 are MDHEN and SYDVKM. Summary of the overall study and its limitations: According to a later analysis, parvovirus B19, influenza, CMV and Epstein-Barr virus appeared linked to several top co-occurrence clusters. Immune exposure information for the cohort was limited to CMV serostatus. Because counts were too low, roughly 18 rarely observed V segments, including chromosome 9 orphons, were left out of the earlier analysis of 587 of the donors. In vitro tests confirmed that a few of the cytomegalovirus-associated TCR beta chains recognize cytomegalovirus antigens. While some public TCRs were present in many individuals, most TCR sequences turned up only very rarely across donors. In a later analysis, around 17,000 TCR beta sequences were associated with specific HLA alleles at a false discovery rate of 0.05. The authors suggested that the approach could potentially be extended to other disease states and immunological phenotypes. A later analysis found that most CMV-associated TCR beta chains appeared HLA-restricted, with HLA associations seemingly driven largely by CMV exposure. In an earlier analysis of some 500 of the donors, most TCR beta V segments appeared in productive rearrangements about 87% or about 30% of the time, broadly matching IMGT annotations. In a later genetic analysis, a missense DCLRE1C variant was associated with V-gene and J-gene trimming of TCR beta chains, and the association was replicated in an independent cohort. This cohort had only TCR beta chains sequenced, and the lack of alpha or paired-chain data limited which features could be detected. A further reported finding was that TCR beta sequences accurately predicted the HLA-A and HLA-B alleles for most subjects in the first cohort. Because the 87-base-pair reads could not distinguish some IMGT-functional V segments, including TRBV6-2 and TRBV6-3, those segments were excluded. In a later analysis, TCR association rates were found to vary across HLA loci, with the most associated TCRs seen for DRB1 alleles and the fewest for HLA-C alleles. A later genetic analysis reported fewer N-insertions in productive TCRs among donors in an Asian-associated ancestry cluster than the roughly 670-donor mean. The classifier was reported to diagnose cytomegalovirus status with high specificity and sensitivity in both the original cohort and the validation cohort. Linkage disequilibrium might explain the correlated functional status among segregating V segments, but an unknown experimental factor could not be excluded. Because some donors lacked HLA typing at each locus, the association tests relied only on the typed subset. A cluster of highly shared sequence variants was judged likely to represent a technical artifact of the sequencing pipeline. The presence/absence analyses assumed that sequencing depth was roughly uniform across donors, and that assumption may not be true. In a later analysis, HLA-associated TCR beta chains showed more clonal expansion and lower generation probabilities than non-associated chains that were equally common. Strong co-occurrence of HLA alleles, especially DR and DQ, made assigning TCR associations to individual alleles difficult. The study listed 164 TCR beta chains as associated with cytomegalovirus.

Recombination joined TRBV28 with TRBJ2-5; the D gene identity is not certain. The source is a woman aged 40 to 50 in good health and CMV-seropositive. The specimen sequenced was PBMCs. The CDR3 in this case is CASSIGGHQETQYF. The DNA sequence follows: TGTGCCAGCAGTATCGGCGGTCACCAAGAGACCCAGTACTTC.